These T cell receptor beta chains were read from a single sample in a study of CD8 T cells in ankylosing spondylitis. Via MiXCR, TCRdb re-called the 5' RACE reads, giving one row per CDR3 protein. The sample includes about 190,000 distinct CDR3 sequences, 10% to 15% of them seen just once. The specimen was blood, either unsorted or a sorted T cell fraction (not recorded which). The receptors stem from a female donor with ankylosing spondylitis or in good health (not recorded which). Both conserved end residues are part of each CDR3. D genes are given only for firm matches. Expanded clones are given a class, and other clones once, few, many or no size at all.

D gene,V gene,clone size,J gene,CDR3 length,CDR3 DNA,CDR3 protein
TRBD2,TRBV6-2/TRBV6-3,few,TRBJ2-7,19,TGTGCCAGCAGCCAAGCCCCGGGACTAGCGGCCATACTCTCCTACGAGCAGTACTTC,CASSQAPGLAAILSYEQYF
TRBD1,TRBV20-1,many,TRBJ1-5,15,TGCAGTGCTAGCATACAGGGGAATAGCAATCAGCCCCAGCATTTT,CSASIQGNSNQPQHF
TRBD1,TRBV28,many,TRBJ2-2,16,TGTGCCAGCAGTTTTCGGACAGGGGCCTACACCGGGGAGCTGTTTTTT,CASSFRTGAYTGELFF
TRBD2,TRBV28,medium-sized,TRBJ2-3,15,TGTGCCATCCATAGCGGGAGGGACCCGACATATACGCAGTATTTT,CAIHSGRDPTYTQYF
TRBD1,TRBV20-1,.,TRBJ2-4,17,TGCAGTGCTAGAGACCTACAGGGGGCATTCTCCAAAAACATTCAGTACTTC,CSARDLQGAFSKNIQYF
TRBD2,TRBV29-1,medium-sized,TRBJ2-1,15,TGCAGCGTTGAAGTACCGGGACTAGCCGTCAAAGAGCAGTTCTTC,CSVEVPGLAVKEQFF
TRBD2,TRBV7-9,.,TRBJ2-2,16,TGTGCCAGCATCCGTCCAGCGGGAGGTTCCACCGGGGAGCTGTTTTTT,CASIRPAGGSTGELFF
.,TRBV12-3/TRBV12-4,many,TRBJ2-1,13,TGTGCCAGCAGTTTATGGGGAAAGGATGAGCAGTTCTTC,CASSLWGKDEQFF
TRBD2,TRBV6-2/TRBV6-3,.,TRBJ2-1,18,TGTGCCAGCAGTACCTGGGGGCGGGAGGGGTCTAGGGACAATGAGCAGTTCTTC,CASSTWGREGSRDNEQFF
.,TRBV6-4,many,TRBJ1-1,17,TGTGCCAGCAGTGACTCGACATGGGGATCCATGAACACTGAAGCTTTCTTT,CASSDSTWGSMNTEAFF
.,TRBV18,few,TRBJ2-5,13,TGTGCCAGCTCAATAGGTATCCGAGAGACCCAGTACTTC,CASSIGIRETQYF
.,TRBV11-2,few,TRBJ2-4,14,TGTGCCAGCAGCTTGAGAGTAGCCAAAAACATTCAGTACTTC,CASSLRVAKNIQYF
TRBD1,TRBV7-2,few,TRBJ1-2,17,TGTGCCAGCAGCCCAATCGACAGGGCCCCGGGGAACTATGGCTACACCTTC,CASSPIDRAPGNYGYTF
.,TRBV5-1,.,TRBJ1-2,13,TGCGCCAGCAGCTTGGGAGTCAACTATGGCTACACCTTC,CASSLGVNYGYTF
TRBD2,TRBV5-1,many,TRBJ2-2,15,TGCGCCAGCAGCCTGCGACTAGCTGAGACCGGGGAGCTGTTTTTT,CASSLRLAETGELFF
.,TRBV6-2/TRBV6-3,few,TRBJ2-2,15,TGTGCCAGCAATGGACGGCAGGGGAACACCGGGGAGCTGTTTTTT,CASNGRQGNTGELFF
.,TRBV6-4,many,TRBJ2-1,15,TGTGCCAGCAGTGACTCGATCGATAGGTACAATGAGCAGTTCTTC,CASSDSIDRYNEQFF
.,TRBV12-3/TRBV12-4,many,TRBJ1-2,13,TGTGCCAGCAGTTTAAACATCGGGGGTGGCTACACCTTC,CASSLNIGGGYTF
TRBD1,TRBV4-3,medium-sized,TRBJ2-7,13,TGCGCCAGCAGCCAAGCACAGGGGGGCGAGCAGTACTTC,CASSQAQGGEQYF
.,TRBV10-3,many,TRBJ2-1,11,TGTGCCATCATGATTGCAAATGAGCAGTTCTTC,CAIMIANEQFF
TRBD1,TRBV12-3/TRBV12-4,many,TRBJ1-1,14,TGTGCCAGCAGTGGGACAGGGAAAAACACTGAAGCTTTCTTT,CASSGTGKNTEAFF
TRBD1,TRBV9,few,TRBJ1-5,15,TGTGCCAGCAGCGCCGGGACAGGACTGTATCAGCCCCAGCATTTT,CASSAGTGLYQPQHF
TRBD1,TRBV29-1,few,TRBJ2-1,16,TGCAGCGTTGAAGACCTAGGGGACAGGGGGCGAAATGAGCAGTTCTTC,CSVEDLGDRGRNEQFF
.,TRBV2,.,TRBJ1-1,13,TGTGCCAGCAGTGAAACGCCGAACACTGAAGCTTTCTTT,CASSETPNTEAFF
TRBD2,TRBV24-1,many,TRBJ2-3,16,TGTGCCACCAGTGACCCTCGGGACTACCCCACAGATACGCAGTATTTT,CATSDPRDYPTDTQYF
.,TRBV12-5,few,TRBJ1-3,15,TGTGCTAGTGGTTTGAGACAGGCCTCTGGAAACACCATATATTTT,CASGLRQASGNTIYF
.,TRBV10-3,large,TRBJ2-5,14,TGTGCCATCATGTCCGGGACGTACCAAGAGACCCAGTACTTC,CAIMSGTYQETQYF
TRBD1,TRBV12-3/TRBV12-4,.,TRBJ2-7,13,TGTGCCAGCTATCAACAGGGGGCTCGCGAGCAGTACTTC,CASYQQGAREQYF
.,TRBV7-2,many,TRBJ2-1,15,TGTGCCAGCAGCTTAGAGGGTCTAAAGAACAATGAGCAGTTCTTC,CASSLEGLKNNEQFF
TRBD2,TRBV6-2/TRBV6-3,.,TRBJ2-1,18,TGTGCCAGCAGCTGGGGGCTAGCGGGAGCTCGCTCCTACAATGAGCAGTTCTTC,CASSWGLAGARSYNEQFF
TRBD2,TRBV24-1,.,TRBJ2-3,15,TGTGCCACCAGTGGCCATAGGACTAGCGAAGATACGCAGTATTTT,CATSGHRTSEDTQYF
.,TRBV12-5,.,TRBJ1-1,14,TGTGCTAGTGGTTTGGCACACCCGAACACTGAAGCTTTCTTT,CASGLAHPNTEAFF
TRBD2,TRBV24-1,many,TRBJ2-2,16,TGTGCCACCAGTGATTTGATGCCCGGGGGGACCGGGGAGCTGTTTTTT,CATSDLMPGGTGELFF
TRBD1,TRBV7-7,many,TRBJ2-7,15,TGTGCTAGCAGCCTACGGACAGGGAGTAACTACGAGCAGTACTTC,CASSLRTGSNYEQYF
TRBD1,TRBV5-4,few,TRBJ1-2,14,TGTGCCAGCACCGACCGGGGACAGTACTATGGCTACACCTTC,CASTDRGQYYGYTF
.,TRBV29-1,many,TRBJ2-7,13,TGCAGCGTTGAATTCGCAGGGACCGCCGAGCAGTACTTC,CSVEFAGTAEQYF
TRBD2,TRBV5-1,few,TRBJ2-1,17,TGCGCCAGCAGCTCTTTGAGCGGGGGGGGGTCCTACAATGAGCAGTTCTTC,CASSSLSGGGSYNEQFF
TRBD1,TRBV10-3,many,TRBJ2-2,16,TGTGCCATCAGTCAGCCCGGGACAGTGAACACCGGGGAGCTGTTTTTT,CAISQPGTVNTGELFF
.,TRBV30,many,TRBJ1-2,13,TGTGCCTGGGCGCCAGGGACCGATCATGGCTACACCTTC,CAWAPGTDHGYTF
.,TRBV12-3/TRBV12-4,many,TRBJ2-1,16,TGTGCCAGCAGTTTAGAAGGCGGGAACTCCTACAATGAGCAGTTCTTC,CASSLEGGNSYNEQFF
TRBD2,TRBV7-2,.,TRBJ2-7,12,TGTGCCAGCAGCTTAGCGGGGGGGAGGCAGTACTTC,CASSLAGGRQYF
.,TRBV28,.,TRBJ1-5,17,TGTGCCAGCGGGAAAACCGGGGCCGCAGTTATAGGTCAGCCCCAGCATTTT,CASGKTGAAVIGQPQHF
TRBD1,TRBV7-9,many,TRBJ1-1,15,TGTGCCAGCAGCAACACCGACAGGGGCGACACTGAAGCTTTCTTT,CASSNTDRGDTEAFF
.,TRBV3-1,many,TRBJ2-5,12,TGTGCCAGCAGCCGACCGAAAGAGACCCAGTACTTC,CASSRPKETQYF
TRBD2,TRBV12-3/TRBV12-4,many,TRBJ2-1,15,TGTGCCAGCACCCAAAGCGGGAGGGCCGGGTATGAGCAGTTCTTC,CASTQSGRAGYEQFF
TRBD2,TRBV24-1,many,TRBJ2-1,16,TGTGCCACCAGTAGCTATGGGACTAGCGGCTACAATGAGCAGTTCTTC,CATSSYGTSGYNEQFF